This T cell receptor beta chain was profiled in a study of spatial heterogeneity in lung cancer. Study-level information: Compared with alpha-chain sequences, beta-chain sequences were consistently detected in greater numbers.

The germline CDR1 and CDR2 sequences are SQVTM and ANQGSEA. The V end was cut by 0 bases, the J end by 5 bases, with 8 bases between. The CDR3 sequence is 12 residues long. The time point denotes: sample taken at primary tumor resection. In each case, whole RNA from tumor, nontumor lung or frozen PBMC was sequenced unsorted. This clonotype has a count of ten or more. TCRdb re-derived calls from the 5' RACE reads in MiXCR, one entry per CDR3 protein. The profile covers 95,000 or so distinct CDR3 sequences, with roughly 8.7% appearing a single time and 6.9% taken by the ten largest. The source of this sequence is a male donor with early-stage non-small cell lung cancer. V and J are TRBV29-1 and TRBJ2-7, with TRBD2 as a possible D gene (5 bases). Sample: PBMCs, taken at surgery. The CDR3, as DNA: TGCAGCGTTGAAGACGGGGTTGACGAGCAGTACTTC. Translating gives CSVEDGVDEQYF.